Below, one T cell receptor (beta chain) is given with its context. Those who participated ranged in age from roughly 18 to 90 years and resided in roughly 26 US areas. Participant-given clinical history determined each cohort assignment. The CDR3 has 16 amino acids. Trimming left V 0 bases short and J 8 bases short, with 17 bases between. Germline V gene lookup returns CDR1 KGHSH and CDR2 LQKENI. Sequenced by immunoSEQ multiplex PCR; TCRdb stores in-frame clones only, minus some. The sample lists about 320,000 clones; around 84% were seen once. These data belong to a study of blood T cell repertoires in COVID-19. Study in general: Sites across the United States, Italy and Spain contributed samples from acute and convalescent COVID-19.

What was sequenced was PBMCs or T cells enriched from blood (not recorded which). This sequence was found in a woman aged 30 to 39 who had been exposed to COVID-19. The chain links TRBV18 to TRBJ2-1, with D maybe TRBD2 (6 bases). Written as DNA, the CDR3 is TGTGCCAGCTCACCACCGGGGGGATATGGGTCGCATGAGCAGTTCTTC. Its translation is CASSPPGGYGSHEQFF.